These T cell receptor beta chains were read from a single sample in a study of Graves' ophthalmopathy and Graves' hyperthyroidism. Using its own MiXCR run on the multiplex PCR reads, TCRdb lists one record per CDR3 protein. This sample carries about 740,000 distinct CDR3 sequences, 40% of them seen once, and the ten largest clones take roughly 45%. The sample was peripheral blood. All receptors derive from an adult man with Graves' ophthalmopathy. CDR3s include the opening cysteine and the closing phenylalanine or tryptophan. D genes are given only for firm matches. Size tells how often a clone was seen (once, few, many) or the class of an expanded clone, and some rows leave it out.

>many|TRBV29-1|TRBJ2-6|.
CSVEGPQSGANVLTF
TGCAGCGTTGAGGGGCCACAGTCTGGGGCCAACGTCCTGACTTTC
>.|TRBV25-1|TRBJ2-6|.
CASSFGLSGANVLTF
TGTGCCAGCAGTTTTGGTCTCTCTGGGGCCAACGTCCTGACTTTC
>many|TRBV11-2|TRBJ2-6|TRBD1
CASRPGGTTGANVLTF
TGTGCCAGCAGACCAGGGGGTACTACTGGGGCCAACGTCCTGACTTTC
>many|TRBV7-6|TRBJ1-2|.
CASTPPTDPYGYTF
TGTGCCAGCACCCCCCCGACGGATCCCTATGGCTACACCTTC
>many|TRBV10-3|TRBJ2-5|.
CAISESNGQETQYF
TGTGCCATCAGTGAGTCGAACGGACAAGAGACCCAGTACTTC
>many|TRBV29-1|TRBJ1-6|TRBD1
CSVARDSNSPLHF
TGCAGCGTTGCTCGGGACAGTAATTCACCCCTCCACTTT
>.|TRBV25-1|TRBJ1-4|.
CASSEFGRRKLFF
TGTGCCAGCAGTGAATTCGGGAGGAGAAAACTGTTTTTT
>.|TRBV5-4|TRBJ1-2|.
CASSNEKAGSYGYTF
TGTGCCAGCAGCAACGAAAAGGCGGGGTCTTATGGCTACACCTTC
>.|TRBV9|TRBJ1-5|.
CASSVADGPNQPQHF
TGTGCCAGCAGCGTTGCGGACGGGCCCAATCAGCCCCAGCATTTT
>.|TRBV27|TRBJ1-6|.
CASTREKVNRSSPLHF
TGTGCCAGCACCCGTGAGAAGGTCAACCGGAGTTCACCCCTCCACTTT
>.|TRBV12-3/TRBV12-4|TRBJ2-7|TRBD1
CASSLRTGIRNEQYF
TGTGCCAGCAGTCTGAGGACAGGGATAAGGAACGAGCAGTACTTC
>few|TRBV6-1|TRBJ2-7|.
CASSDRLGEQYF
TGTGCCAGCAGCGACAGACTGGGGGAGCAGTACTTC
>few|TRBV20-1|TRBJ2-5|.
CSARSGEYQPQYF
TGCAGTGCTAGGTCAGGGGAGTATCAGCCCCAGTACTTC
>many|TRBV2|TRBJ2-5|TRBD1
CASSEVLGQGGKTQYF
TGTGCCAGCAGTGAAGTCCTGGGACAGGGGGGAAAGACCCAGTACTTC
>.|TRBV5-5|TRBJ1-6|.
CASSGLGPYNSPLHF
TGTGCCAGCAGCGGCTTAGGGCCCTATAATTCACCCCTCCACTTT
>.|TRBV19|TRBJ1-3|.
CASTTAGNTIYF
TGTGCCAGTACAACCGCTGGAAACACCATATATTTT
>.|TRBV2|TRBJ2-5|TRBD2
CASSERTSGENQYF
TGTGCCAGCAGTGAACGGACTAGCGGAGAGAACCAGTACTTC
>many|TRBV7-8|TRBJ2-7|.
CASSHYADYEQYF
TGTGCCAGCAGCCACTACGCGGACTACGAGCAGTACTTC
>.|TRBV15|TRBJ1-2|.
CATGRQDRGYGYTF
TGTGCCACCGGCAGGCAGGACAGAGGCTATGGTTACACCTTC
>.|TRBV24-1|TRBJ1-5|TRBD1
CAKPTGDQPQHF
TGTGCCAAACCGACAGGGGATCAGCCCCAGCATTTT
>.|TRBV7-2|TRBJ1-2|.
CASSRPTGDNYGYTF
TGTGCCAGCAGCCGTCCGACGGGAGACAACTATGGCTACACCTTC
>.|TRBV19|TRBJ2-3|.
CASSIIVDLGTDTQYF
TGTGCCAGTAGTATCATAGTCGACTTGGGGACAGATACGCAGTATTTT
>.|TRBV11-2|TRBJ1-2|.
CASSQERHTENYGYTF
TGTGCCAGCAGCCAAGAACGCCACACAGAGAACTATGGCTACACCTTC
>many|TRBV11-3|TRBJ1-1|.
CASSPHGLAEAFF
TGTGCCAGCAGCCCACATGGTTTGGCTGAAGCTTTCTTT
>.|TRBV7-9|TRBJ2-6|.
CASSLAPPTF
TGTGCCAGCAGCTTAGCGCCTCCGACTTTC
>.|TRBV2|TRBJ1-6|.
CASSEARGGPYNSPLHF
TGTGCCAGCAGTGAAGCGCGGGGGGGCCCCTATAATTCACCCCTCCACTTT
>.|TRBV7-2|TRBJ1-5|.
CASSLKGGPSFEPQHF
TGTGCCAGCAGCTTAAAGGGGGGCCCCTCGTTTGAACCCCAGCATTTT
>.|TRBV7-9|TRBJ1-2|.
CASPSRGLDYGYTF
TGTGCCAGTCCCAGCCGGGGTTTGGACTATGGCTACACCTTC
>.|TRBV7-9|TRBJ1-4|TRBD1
CASSLTGKSEKLFF
TGTGCCAGCAGCTTGACAGGGAAAAGTGAAAAACTGTTTTTT
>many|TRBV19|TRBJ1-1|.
CASSMGSHSEAFF
TGTGCCAGTAGTATGGGGAGTCATAGTGAAGCTTTCTTT
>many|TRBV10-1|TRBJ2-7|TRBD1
CASSEGQGIAYEQYF
TGCGCCAGCAGTGAGGGACAGGGAATAGCCTACGAGCAGTACTTC
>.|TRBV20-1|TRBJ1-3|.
CSPARLVSSGNTIYF
TGCAGTCCTGCCAGGCTGGTGAGCTCTGGAAACACCATATATTTT
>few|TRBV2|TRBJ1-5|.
CASSFRVGNQPQHF
TGTGCCAGCAGTTTTAGGGTTGGCAATCAGCCCCAGCATTTT
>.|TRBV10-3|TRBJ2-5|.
CASRTRGEQETQYF
TGTGCCAGCAGGACCAGGGGTGAACAAGAGACCCAGTACTTC
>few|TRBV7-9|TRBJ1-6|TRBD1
CASSRRGQVADSPLHF
TGTGCCAGCAGCCGTCGAGGACAGGTCGCGGATTCACCCCTCCACTTT
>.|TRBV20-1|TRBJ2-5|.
CSATGSQETQYF
TGCAGTGCTACAGGGTCCCAAGAGACCCAGTACTTC